This T cell receptor beta chain is drawn from a study of cytomegalovirus exposure and HLA in healthy donors. The CDR3 covers 12 residues. CDR1 SQVTM and CDR2 ANQGSEA come from the germline V gene. The germline V and J ends were trimmed by 3 bases and 4 bases, with 8 bases remaining between them. The primer mix had 60 Vbeta and 13 Jbeta primers. Measured with immunoSEQ multiplex PCR; TCRdb has only the in-frame clones, and not every one. The sample lists 140,000 to 150,000 clones; around two thirds were seen once. V usage is TRBV29-1 and J usage is TRBJ2-3, with a possible D match to TRBD1 (5 bases). The material sequenced was PBMCs. The clonotype comes from a woman aged 60 to 75 in good health and CMV-seropositive. This CDR3 reads CSVDRVADTQYF. In DNA form, the CDR3 reads TGCAGCGTTGACAGGGTAGCAGATACGCAGTATTTT.